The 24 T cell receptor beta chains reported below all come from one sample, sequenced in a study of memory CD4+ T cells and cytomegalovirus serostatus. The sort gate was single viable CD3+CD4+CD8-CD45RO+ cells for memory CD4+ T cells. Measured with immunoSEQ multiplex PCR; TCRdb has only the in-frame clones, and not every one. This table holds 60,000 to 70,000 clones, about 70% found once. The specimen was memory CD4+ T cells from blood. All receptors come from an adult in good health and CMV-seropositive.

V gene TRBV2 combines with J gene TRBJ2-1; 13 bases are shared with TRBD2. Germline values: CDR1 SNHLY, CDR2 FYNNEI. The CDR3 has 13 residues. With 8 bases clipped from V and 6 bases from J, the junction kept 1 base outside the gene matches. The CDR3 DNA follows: TGTGCCAGCGGACTAGCGGGAGTCAATGAGCAGTTCTTC. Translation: CASGLAGVNEQFF.

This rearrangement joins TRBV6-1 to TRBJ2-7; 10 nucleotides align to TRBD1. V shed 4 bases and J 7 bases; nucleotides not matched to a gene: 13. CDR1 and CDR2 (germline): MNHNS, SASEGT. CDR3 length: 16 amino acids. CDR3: CASSAFGTGAHGEQYF. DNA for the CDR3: TGTGCCAGCAGTGCCTTCGGGACAGGGGCGCATGGGGAGCAGTACTTC.

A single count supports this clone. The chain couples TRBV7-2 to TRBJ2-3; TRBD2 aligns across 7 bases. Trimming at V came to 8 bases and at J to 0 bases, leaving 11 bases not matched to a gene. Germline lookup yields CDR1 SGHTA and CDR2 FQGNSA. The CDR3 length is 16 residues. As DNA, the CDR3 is TGTGCCAGCCACAGATCGTGGGGGGGTAGCACAGATACGCAGTATTTT. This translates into CASHRSWGGSTDTQYF.

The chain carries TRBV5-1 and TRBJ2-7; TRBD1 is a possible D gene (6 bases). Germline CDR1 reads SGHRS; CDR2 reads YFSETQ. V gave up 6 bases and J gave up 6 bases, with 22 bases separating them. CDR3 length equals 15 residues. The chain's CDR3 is CASKDSPSAGAEQYF. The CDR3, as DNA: TGCGCCAGCAAGGACAGCCCCTCCGCCGGGGCCGAGCAGTACTTC.

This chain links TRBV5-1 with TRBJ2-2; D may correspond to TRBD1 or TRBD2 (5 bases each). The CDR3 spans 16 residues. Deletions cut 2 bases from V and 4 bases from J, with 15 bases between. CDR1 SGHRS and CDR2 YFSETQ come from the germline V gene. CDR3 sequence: CASSFTGTARTGELFF. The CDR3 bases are TGCGCCAGCAGCTTTACCGGGACGGCCCGCACCGGGGAGCTGTTTTTT.

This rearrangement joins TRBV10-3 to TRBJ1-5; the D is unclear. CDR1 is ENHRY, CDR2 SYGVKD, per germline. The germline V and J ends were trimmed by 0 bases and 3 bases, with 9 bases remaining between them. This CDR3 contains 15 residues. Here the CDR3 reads CAISESGSNNQPQHF. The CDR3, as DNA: TGTGCCATCAGTGAGTCTGGGTCCAACAATCAGCCCCAGCATTTT.

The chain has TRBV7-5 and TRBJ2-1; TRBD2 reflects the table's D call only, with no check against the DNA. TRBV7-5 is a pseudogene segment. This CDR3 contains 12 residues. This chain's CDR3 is CVRSPLGNEQFF. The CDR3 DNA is TGTGTCAGAAGCCCCCTCGGCAATGAGCAGTTCTTC.

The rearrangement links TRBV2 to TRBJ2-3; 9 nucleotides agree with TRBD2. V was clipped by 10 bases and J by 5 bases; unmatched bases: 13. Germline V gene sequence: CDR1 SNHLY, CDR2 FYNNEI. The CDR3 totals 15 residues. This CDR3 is CATSLLAGMGDTQYF. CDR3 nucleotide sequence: TGTGCCACCTCCCTCCTAGCGGGAATGGGAGATACGCAGTATTTT.

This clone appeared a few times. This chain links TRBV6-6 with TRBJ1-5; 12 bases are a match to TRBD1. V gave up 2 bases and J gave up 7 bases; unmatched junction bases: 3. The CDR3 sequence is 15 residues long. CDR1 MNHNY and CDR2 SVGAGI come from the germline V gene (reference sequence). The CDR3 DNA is TGTGCCAGCAGTTACGGGGGACAGGGGGCCCAGCCCCAGCATTTT. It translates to CASSYGGQGAQPQHF.

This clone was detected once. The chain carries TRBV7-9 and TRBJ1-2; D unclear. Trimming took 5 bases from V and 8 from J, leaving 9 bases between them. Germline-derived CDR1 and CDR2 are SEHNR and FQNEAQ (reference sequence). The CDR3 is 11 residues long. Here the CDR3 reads CASSPSEGYTF. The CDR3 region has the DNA TGTGCCAGCAGCCCCTCGGAAGGCTACACCTTC.

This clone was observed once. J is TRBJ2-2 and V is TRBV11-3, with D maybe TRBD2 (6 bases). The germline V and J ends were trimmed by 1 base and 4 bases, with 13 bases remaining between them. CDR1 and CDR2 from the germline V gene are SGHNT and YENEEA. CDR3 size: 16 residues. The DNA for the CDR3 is TGTGCCAGCAGCTTAGCGGGAGAAAGGGTCACCGGGGAGCTGTTTTTT. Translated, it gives CASSLAGERVTGELFF.

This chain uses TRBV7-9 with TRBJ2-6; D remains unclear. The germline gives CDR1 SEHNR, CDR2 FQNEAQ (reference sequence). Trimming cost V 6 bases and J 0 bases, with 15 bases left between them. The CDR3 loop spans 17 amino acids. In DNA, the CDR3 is TGTGCCAGCAGGCGAAACGGACGGTACTCTGGGGCCAACGTCCTGACTTTC. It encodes CASRRNGRYSGANVLTF. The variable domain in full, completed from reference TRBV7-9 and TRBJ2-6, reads DTGVSQNPRHKITKRGQNVTFRCDPISEHNRLYWYRQTLGQGPEFLTYFQNEAQLEKSRLLSDRFSAERPKGSFSTLEIQRTEQGDSAMYLCASRRNGRYSGANVLTFGAGSRLTVL.

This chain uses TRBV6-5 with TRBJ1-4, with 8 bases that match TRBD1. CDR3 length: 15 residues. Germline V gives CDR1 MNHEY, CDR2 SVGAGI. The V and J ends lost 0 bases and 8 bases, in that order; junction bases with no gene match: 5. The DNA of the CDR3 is TGTGCCAGCAGTTACTCGTTCAGGGGGCACGAAAAACTGTTTTTT. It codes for CASSYSFRGHEKLFF.

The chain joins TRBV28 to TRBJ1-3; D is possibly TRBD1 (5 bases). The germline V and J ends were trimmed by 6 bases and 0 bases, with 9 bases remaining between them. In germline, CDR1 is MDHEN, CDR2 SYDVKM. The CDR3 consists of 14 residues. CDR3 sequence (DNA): TGTGCCAGCAGGCTGGGGACCTCTGGAAACACCATATATTTT. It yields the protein CASRLGTSGNTIYF.

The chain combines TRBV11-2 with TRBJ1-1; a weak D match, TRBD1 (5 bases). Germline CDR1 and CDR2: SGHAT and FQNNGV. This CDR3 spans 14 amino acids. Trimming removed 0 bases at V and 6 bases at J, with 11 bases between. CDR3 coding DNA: TGTGCCAGCAGCTTAGATCCGGGGCACCCTGAAGCTTTCTTT. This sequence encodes CASSLDPGHPEAFF.

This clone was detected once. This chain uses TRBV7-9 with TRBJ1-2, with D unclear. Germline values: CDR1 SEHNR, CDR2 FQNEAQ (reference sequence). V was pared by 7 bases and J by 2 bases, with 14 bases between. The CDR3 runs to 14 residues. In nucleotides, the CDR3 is TGTGCCAGCATCCCTTCGGGCGGGAACTATGGCTACACCTTC. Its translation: CASIPSGGNYGYTF.

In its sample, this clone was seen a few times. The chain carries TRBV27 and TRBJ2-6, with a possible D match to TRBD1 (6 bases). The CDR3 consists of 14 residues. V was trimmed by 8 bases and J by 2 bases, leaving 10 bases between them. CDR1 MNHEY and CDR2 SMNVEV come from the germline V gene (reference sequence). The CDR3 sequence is CASRQAPGANVLTF. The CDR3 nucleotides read TGTGCCAGCCGACAGGCGCCTGGGGCCAACGTCCTGACTTTC.

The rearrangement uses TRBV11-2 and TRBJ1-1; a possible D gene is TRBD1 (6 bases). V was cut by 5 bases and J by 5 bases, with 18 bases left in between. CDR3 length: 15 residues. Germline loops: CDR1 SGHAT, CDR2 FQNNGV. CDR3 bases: TGTGCCAGCAGCCCCCGACAGGATCCGGGGACTGAAGCTTTCTTT. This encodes CASSPRQDPGTEAFF.

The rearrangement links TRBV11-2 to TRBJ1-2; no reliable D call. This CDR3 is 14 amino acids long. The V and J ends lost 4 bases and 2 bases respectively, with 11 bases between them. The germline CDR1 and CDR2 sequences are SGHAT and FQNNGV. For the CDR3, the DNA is TGTGCCAGCAGCTCTAACAAAGGAAACTATGGCTACACCTTC. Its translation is CASSSNKGNYGYTF.

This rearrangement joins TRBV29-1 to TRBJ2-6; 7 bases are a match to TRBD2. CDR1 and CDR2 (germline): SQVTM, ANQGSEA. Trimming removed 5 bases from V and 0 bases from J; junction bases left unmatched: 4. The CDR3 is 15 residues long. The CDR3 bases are TGCAGCGTTTCAGCGGGACCCTCTGGGGCCAACGTCCTGACTTTC. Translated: CSVSAGPSGANVLTF.

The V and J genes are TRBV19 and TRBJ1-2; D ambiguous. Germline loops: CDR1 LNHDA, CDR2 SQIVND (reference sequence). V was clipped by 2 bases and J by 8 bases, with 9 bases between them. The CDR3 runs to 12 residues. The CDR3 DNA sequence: TGTGCCAGTAGTATAAAGGTCGGGGGCTACACCTTC. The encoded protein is CASSIKVGGYTF.

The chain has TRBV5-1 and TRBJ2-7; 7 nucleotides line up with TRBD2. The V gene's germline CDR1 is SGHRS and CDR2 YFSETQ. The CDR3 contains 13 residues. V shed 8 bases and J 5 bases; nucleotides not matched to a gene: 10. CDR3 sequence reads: CASRPTSPDEQYF. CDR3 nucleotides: TGCGCCAGTCGGCCGACTAGCCCGGACGAGCAGTACTTC. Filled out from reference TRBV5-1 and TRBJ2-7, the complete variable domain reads KAGVTQTPRYLIKTRGQQVTLSCSPISGHRSVSWYQQTPGQGLQFLFEYFSETQRNKGNFPGRFSGRQFSNSRSEMNVSTLELGDSALYLCASRPTSPDEQYFGPGTRLTVT.

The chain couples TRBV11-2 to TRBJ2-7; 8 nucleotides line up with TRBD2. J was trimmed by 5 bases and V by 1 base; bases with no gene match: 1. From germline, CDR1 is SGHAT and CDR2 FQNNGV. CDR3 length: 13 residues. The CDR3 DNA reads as TGTGCCAGCAGCTTAGGACTAGCGAACGAGCAGTACTTC. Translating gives CASSLGLANEQYF.

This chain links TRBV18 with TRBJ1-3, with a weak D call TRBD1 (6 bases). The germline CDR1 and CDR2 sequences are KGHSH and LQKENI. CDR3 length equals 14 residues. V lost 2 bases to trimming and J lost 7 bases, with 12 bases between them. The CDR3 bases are TGTGCCAGCTCACCAGCCGACAGGTGGAACACCATATATTTT. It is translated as CASSPADRWNTIYF.